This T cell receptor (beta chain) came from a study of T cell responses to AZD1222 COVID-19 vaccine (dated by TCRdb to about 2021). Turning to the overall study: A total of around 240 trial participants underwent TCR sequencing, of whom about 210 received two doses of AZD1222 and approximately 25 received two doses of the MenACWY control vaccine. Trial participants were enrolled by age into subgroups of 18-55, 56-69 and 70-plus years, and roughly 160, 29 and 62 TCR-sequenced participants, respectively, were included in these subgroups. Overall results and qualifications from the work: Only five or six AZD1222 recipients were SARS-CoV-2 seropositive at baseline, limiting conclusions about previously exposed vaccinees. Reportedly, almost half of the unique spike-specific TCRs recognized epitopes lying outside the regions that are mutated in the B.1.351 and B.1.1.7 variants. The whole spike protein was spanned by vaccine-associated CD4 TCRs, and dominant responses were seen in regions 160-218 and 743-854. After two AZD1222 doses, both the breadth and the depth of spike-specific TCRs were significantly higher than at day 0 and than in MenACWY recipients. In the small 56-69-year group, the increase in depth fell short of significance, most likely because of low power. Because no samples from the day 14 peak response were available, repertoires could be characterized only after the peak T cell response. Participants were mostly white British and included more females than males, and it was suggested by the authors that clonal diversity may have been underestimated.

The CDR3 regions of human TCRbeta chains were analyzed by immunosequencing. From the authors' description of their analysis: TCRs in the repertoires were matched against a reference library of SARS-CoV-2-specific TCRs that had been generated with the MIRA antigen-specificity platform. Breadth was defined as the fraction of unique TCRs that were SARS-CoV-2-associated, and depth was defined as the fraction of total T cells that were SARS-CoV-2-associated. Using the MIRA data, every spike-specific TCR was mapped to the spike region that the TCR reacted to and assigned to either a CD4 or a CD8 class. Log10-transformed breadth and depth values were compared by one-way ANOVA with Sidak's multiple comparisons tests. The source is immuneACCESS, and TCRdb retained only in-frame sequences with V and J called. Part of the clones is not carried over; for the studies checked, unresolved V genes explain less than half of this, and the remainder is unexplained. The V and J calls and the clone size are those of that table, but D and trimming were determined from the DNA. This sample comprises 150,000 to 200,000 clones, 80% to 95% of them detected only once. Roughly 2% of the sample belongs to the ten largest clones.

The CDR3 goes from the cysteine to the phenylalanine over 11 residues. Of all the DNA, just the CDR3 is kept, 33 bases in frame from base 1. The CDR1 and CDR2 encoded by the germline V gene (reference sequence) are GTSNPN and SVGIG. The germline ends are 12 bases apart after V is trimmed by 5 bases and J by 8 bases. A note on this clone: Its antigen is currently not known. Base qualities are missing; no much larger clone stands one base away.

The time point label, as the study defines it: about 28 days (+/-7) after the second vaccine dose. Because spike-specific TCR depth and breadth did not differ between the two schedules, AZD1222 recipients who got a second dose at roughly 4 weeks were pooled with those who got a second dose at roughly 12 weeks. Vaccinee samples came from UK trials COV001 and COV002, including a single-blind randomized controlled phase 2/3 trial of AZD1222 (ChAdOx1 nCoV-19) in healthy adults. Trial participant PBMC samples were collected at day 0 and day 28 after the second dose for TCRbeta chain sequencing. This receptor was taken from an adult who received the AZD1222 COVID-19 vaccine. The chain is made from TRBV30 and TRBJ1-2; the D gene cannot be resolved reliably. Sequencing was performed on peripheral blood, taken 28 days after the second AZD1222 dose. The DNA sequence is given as TGTGCCTGGGACCCTACCCAAGGCTACACCTTC. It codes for CAWDPTQGYTF.